The 20 T cell receptor beta chains presented below share a single source sample, sequenced in a study of blood T cell repertoires in COVID-19. Sequencing was performed with immunoSEQ multiplex PCR; in TCRdb, only in-frame clones are kept and a portion is missing. The sample has roughly 240,000 clones, about 79% seen once; the top ten hold 2% to 2.5%. Sequences were obtained from peripheral blood. The receptors were sampled from a man in his forties or fifties who had recovered from COVID-19.

The J gene is TRBJ2-7, the V gene TRBV30, with TRBD1 identical over 8 bases. Germline V gene data show CDR1 as GTSNPN and CDR2 as SVGIG (reference sequence). The CDR3 is made up of 13 amino acids. The J segment lost 6 bases and the V segment lost 6 bases, leaving 10 bases of the junction unmatched. CDR3 sequence (DNA): TGTGCCTGTCTGGGGCAGGGGGCAGGCGAGCAGTACTTC. It yields the protein CACLGQGAGEQYF.

V and J are TRBV2 and TRBJ2-7, with D possibly TRBD1 on 5 matching bases. V shed 2 bases and J shed 1 base, with 12 bases lying between them. The CDR3 is made up of 15 amino acids. The germline V gene has CDR1 SNHLY and CDR2 FYNNEI. Here the CDR3 reads CASSEQGAISYEQYF. CDR3 DNA: TGTGCCAGCAGTGAACAAGGGGCTATATCCTACGAGCAGTACTTC.

The genes are TRBV4-3 and TRBJ2-1, with 9 bases identical to TRBD1. CDR3 length: 16 amino acids. Germline V gene sequence: CDR1 LGHNA, CDR2 YSLEER. Trimming at V came to 0 bases and at J to 9 bases, leaving 9 bases not matched to a gene. The CDR3 reads CASSQDLQGARGEQFF. In DNA, the CDR3 is TGCGCCAGCAGCCAAGATCTACAGGGGGCCAGAGGTGAGCAGTTCTTC.

The chain links TRBV11-3 to TRBJ2-1; D is ambiguous. The germline gives CDR1 SGHNT, CDR2 YENEEA. The CDR3 is made up of 16 amino acids. With 1 base removed from V and 0 bases from J, the gap between germline ends came to 10 bases. This chain's CDR3 is CASSLVSSYSYNEQFF. The CDR3, as DNA: TGTGCCAGCAGCTTAGTCTCGAGCTACTCCTACAATGAGCAGTTCTTC.

This clone was picked up a small number of times. The chain couples TRBV28 to TRBJ1-5, with D perhaps matching TRBD1 (6 bases). The germline gives CDR1 MDHEN, CDR2 SYDVKM. The CDR3 spans 16 residues. Trimming left V 4 bases short and J 3 bases short, with 16 bases between. The CDR3 reads CASSSPTGGTNQPQHF. CDR3 in DNA: TGTGCCAGCAGTTCACCCACTGGGGGCACCAATCAGCCCCAGCATTTT.

The V call is TRBV11-2, the J call TRBJ2-7; 10 positions match TRBD1. There are 13 residues in the CDR3. Trimming removed 6 bases from V and 6 bases from J; junction bases left unmatched: 5. The germline V gene encodes CDR1 SGHAT and CDR2 FQNNGV. The CDR3 sequence: CASSRDRGREQYF. The CDR3 DNA is TGTGCCAGCAGTCGGGACAGGGGACGCGAGCAGTACTTC. The variable domain in full, completed from reference TRBV11-2 and TRBJ2-7, reads EAGVAQSPRYKIIEKRQSVAFWCNPISGHATLYWYQQILGQGPKLLIQFQNNGVVDDSQLPKDRFSAERLKGVDSTLKIQPAKLEDSAVYLCASSRDRGREQYFGPGTRLTVT.

This clone occurred once. Other nucleotide sequences in the sample specify the same CDR3. The V gene is TRBV7-9, the J gene TRBJ1-1, with no clear D. This CDR3 has 12 amino acids. Germline CDR1 SEHNR, CDR2 FQNEAQ (reference sequence). The V end lost 8 bases, the J end lost 5 bases, and 12 bases lay between the germline ends. CDR3 in amino acids: CASSSGGTEAFF. The DNA for the CDR3 is TGTGCCAGCTCTTCGGGAGGGACTGAAGCTTTCTTT.

V gene TRBV7-2 combines with J gene TRBJ2-7, with a weak D call TRBD1 (5 bases). Germline V gives CDR1 SGHTA, CDR2 FQGNSA. The CDR3 is 15 amino acids. V lost 1 base, J lost 3 bases, and 13 bases lay in between. DNA for the CDR3: TGTGCCAGCAGCTTAGGTACCGCAGGGAACTACGAGCAGTACTTC. Its protein product is CASSLGTAGNYEQYF.

The chain carries TRBV9 and TRBJ2-1; TRBD2 aligns across 10 bases. J lost 8 bases, V lost 6 bases, and 8 bases had no gene match. In germline, CDR1 is SGDLS, CDR2 YYNGEE. CDR3 size: 14 residues. The CDR3 here is CASTPRGLADEQFF. The DNA for the CDR3 is TGTGCCAGCACCCCGAGAGGACTAGCGGATGAGCAGTTCTTC. Supplemented by reference TRBV9 and TRBJ2-1, the full variable domain reads DSGVTQTPKHLITATGQRVTLRCSPRSGDLSVYWYQQSLDQGLQFLIQYYNGEERAKGNILERFSAQQFPDLHSELNLSSLELGDSALYFCASTPRGLADEQFFGPGTRLTVL.

This chain connects TRBV3-1 (or the pseudogene TRBV3-2) to TRBJ2-1; D is perhaps TRBD1 (5 bases). CDR3 size: 13 residues. CDR1 and CDR2 from the germline V gene are LGHDT and YNNKEL (reference sequence). V lost 4 bases and J 5 bases, leaving 9 bases between the germline ends. The DNA of the CDR3 is TGTGCCAGCAGCCCGGACACTAACAATGAGCAGTTCTTC. Residues: CASSPDTNNEQFF.

The CDR3 bases are TGCGCCAGCAGCCAAGGGACCGGGACAGGGGGCTCTTCACCCCTCCACTTT. It yields the protein CASSQGTGTGGSSPLHF. This chain links TRBV4-3 with TRBJ1-6; 12 bases match TRBD1. Germline CDR1 LGHNA, CDR2 YSLEER. CDR3 length equals 17 residues. The V gene end was trimmed by 1 base and the J gene end by 9 bases; junction bases not matched to a gene: 7.

V is TRBV21-1 and J is TRBJ2-1; whether TRBD2, the table's D call, matches the DNA was not checked. TRBV21-1 represents a pseudogene. This CDR3 is 14 amino acids long. Here the CDR3 reads CASSMRFYDNEQFF. The CDR3 bases are TGTGCCAGCAGCATGAGATTTTATGACAATGAGCAGTTCTTC.

The rearrangement uses TRBV2 and TRBJ2-7; possibly TRBD1 for D (6 bases). The CDR3 consists of 13 residues. V was pared by 6 bases and J by 5 bases, with 14 bases between. Germline assignment: CDR1 SNHLY and CDR2 FYNNEI. The CDR3 DNA is TGTGCCAGCAGCTGGACAGCCGGAGACGAGCAGTACTTC. Amino acid sequence: CASSWTAGDEQYF.

The CDR3 DNA follows: TGTGCCAGTAGTATAGGCTCAGCGGGGGGGCGCAATGAGCAGTTCTTC. It translates to CASSIGSAGGRNEQFF. This sequence joins TRBV19 and TRBJ2-1, with 10 bases matching TRBD2. CDR1 and CDR2 (germline): LNHDA, SQIVND (reference sequence). V shed 1 base and J 6 bases; nucleotides not matched to a gene: 6. The CDR3 consists of 16 residues.

V is TRBV3-1 (or the pseudogene TRBV3-2) and J is TRBJ2-1; 8 bases fit TRBD2. The CDR3 loop spans 14 amino acids. Germline CDR1 reads LGHDT; CDR2 reads YNNKEL (reference sequence). The ends lost 5 bases at V and 6 bases at J; junction bases unmatched: 6. The CDR3 reads CASSSGLAGNEQFF. CDR3 coding DNA: TGTGCCAGCAGCTCTGGGCTAGCGGGCAATGAGCAGTTCTTC.

The V gene is TRBV2, the J gene TRBJ1-2; no clear D gene. The V gene's germline CDR1 is SNHLY and CDR2 FYNNEI. V shed 6 bases and J shed 4 bases, with 15 bases lying between them. The CDR3 extends over 14 amino acids. CDR3 sequence (DNA): TGTGCCAGCAGCAGGCCCCTTCTTCCCTATGGCTACACCTTC. Protein product: CASSRPLLPYGYTF.

In the case of this clone: Within the sample, other DNA sequences also encode this same CDR3. V and J are TRBV7-2 and TRBJ2-3; 8 nucleotides match TRBD2. Trimming took 1 base from V and 1 from J; bases not matched to a gene: 4. This CDR3 region has 16 residues. CDR1 is SGHTA and CDR2 is FQGNSA in the germline V gene. CDR3 sequence: CASSLGRGGRTDTQYF. CDR3 coding DNA: TGTGCCAGCAGCTTAGGCCGGGGGGGCCGCACAGATACGCAGTATTTT.

The V call is TRBV30, the J call TRBJ1-2; the match to TRBD1 covers 7 bases. Trimming cost V 0 bases and J 8 bases; bases outside gene matches: 6. Germline V gene sequence: CDR1 GTSNPN, CDR2 SVGIG (reference sequence). The CDR3 has 13 amino acids. The CDR3 DNA reads as TGTGCCTGGAGTGTCCTGAGACAGGGAGGCTACACCTTC. It is translated as CAWSVLRQGGYTF.

This clone was counted between two and nine times. This chain links TRBV5-6 with TRBJ2-7; 9 bases line up with TRBD1. Trimming cost V 4 bases and J 0 bases; bases outside gene matches: 5. Germline CDR1 is SGHDT and CDR2 is YYEEEE. The CDR3 is made up of 15 amino acids. Written as DNA, the CDR3 is TGTGCCAGCAGCGGATGGGACAGGGACTCCTACGAGCAGTACTTC. Residues: CASSGWDRDSYEQYF.

The CDR3 nucleotides read TGTGCCAGTAGTATTAGTCTAGCGGGAGTTTTGAAGACCCAGTACTTC. Residues: CASSISLAGVLKTQYF. This chain uses TRBV19 with TRBJ2-5, with 10 bases lining up with TRBD2. V lost 3 bases to trimming and J lost 6 bases; unmatched junction nucleotides: 10. The germline V gene encodes CDR1 LNHDA and CDR2 SQIVND (reference sequence). The CDR3 totals 16 residues.